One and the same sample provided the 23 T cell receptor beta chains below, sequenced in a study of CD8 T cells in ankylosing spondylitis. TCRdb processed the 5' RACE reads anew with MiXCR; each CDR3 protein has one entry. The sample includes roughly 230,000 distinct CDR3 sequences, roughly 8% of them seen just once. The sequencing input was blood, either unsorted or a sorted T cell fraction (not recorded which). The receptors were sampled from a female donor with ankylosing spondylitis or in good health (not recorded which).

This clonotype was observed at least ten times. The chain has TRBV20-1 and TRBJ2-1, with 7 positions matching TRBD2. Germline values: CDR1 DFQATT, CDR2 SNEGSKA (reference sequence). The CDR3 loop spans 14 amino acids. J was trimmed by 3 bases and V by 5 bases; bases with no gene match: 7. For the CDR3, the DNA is TGCAGTGCTCGCGGACTAGATAGCTACAATGAGCAGTTCTTC. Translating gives CSARGLDSYNEQFF.

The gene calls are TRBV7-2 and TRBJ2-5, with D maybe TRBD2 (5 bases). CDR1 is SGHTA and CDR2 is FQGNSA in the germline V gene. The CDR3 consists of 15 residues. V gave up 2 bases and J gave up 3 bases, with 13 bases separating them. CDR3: CASSLSVSEKETQYF. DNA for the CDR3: TGTGCCAGCAGCTTATCGGTTAGCGAGAAAGAGACCCAGTACTTC.

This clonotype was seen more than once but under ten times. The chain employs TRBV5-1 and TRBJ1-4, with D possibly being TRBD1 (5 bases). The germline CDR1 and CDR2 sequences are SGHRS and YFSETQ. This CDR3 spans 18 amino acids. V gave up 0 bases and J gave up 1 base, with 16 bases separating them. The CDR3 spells CASSLAAREKGTNEKLFF. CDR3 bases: TGCGCCAGCAGCTTGGCCGCCAGGGAGAAAGGAACTAATGAAAAACTGTTTTTT.

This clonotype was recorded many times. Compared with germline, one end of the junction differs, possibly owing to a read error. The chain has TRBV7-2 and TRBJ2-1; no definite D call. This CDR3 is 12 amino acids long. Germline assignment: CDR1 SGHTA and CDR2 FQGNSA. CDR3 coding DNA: TGTGCCAGCAGCTTATCATACAGTGAGGAGTTCTTC. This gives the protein CASSLSYSEEFF. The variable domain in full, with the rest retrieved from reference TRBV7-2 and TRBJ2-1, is GAGVSQSPSNKVTEKGKDVELRCDPISGHTALYWYRQSLGQGLEFLIYFQGNSAPDKSGLPSDRFSAERTGGSVSTLTIQRTQQEDSAVYLCASSLSYSEEFFGPGTRLTVL.

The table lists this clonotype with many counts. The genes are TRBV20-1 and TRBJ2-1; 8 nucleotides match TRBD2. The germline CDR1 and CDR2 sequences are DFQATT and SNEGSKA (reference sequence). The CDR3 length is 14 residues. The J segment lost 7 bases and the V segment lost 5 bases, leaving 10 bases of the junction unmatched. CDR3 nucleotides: TGCAGTGCTGGACTAGCTCGGAGGTTGAATGAGCAGTTCTTC. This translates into CSAGLARRLNEQFF.

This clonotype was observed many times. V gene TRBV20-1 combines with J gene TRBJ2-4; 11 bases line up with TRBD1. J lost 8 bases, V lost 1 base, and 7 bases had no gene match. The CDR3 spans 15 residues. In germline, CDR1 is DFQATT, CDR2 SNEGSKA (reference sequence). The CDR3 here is CSARGTGGQVDIQYF. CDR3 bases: TGCAGTGCTAGAGGGACAGGGGGCCAGGTGGACATTCAGTACTTC.

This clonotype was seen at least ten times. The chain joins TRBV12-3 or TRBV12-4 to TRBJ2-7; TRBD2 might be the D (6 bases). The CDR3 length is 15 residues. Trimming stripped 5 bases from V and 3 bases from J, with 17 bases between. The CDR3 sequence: CASSPPGLFGYEQYF. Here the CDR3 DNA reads TGTGCCAGCAGTCCACCGGGACTCTTCGGCTACGAGCAGTACTTC.

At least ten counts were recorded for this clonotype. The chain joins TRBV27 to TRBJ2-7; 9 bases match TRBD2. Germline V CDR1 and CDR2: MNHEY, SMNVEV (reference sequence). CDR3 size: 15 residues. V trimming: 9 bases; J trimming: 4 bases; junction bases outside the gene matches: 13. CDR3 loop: CASKRLGTSTYEQYF. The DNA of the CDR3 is TGTGCCAGTAAGCGGTTGGGGACTAGCACTTACGAGCAGTACTTC.

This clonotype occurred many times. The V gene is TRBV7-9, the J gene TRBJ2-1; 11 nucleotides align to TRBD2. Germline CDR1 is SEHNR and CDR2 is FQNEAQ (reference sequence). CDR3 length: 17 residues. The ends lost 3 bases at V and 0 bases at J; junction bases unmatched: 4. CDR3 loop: CASSFGTSGSSYNEQFF. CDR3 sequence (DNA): TGTGCCAGCAGCTTTGGGACTAGCGGATCCTCCTACAATGAGCAGTTCTTC.

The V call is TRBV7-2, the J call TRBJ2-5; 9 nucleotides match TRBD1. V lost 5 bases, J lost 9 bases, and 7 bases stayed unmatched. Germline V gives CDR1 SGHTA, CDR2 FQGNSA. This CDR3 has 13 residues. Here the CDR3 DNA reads TGTGCCAGCAGCGGACAGGGGCCCGGGGCCCAGTACTTC. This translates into CASSGQGPGAQYF.

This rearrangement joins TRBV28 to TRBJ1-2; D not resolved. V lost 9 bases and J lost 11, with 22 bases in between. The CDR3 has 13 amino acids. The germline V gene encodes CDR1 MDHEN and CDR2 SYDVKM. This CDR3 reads CASHAVATGWYTF. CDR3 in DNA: TGTGCCAGTCATGCGGTGGCCACCGGTTGGTACACCTTC.

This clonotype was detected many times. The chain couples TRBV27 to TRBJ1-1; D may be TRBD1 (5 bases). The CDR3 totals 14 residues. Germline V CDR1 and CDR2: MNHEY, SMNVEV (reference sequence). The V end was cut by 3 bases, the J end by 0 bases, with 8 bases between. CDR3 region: CASSFTGVNTEAFF. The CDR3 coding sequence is TGTGCCAGCAGTTTCACAGGAGTGAACACTGAAGCTTTCTTT.

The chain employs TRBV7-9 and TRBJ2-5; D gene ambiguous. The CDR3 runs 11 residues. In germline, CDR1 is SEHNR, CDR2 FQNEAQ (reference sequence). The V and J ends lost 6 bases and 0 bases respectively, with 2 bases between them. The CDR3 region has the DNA TGTGCCAGCAGGGACCAAGAGACCCAGTACTTC. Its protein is CASRDQETQYF. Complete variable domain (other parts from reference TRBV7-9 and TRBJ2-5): DTGVSQNPRHKITKRGQNVTFRCDPISEHNRLYWYRQTLGQGPEFLTYFQNEAQLEKSRLLSDRFSAERPKGSFSTLEIQRTEQGDSAMYLCASRDQETQYFGPGTRLLVL.

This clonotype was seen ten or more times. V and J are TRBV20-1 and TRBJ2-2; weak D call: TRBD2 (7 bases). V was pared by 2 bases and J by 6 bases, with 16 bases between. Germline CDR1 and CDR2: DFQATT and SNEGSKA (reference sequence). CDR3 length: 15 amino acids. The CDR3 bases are TGCAGTGCTAGACAACCGCTCGGGGGGCCCGGGGAGCTGTTTTTT. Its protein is CSARQPLGGPGELFF.

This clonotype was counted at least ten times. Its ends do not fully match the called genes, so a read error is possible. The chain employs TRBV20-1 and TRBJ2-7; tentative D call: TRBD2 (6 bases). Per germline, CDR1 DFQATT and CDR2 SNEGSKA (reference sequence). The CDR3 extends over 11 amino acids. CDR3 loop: CSARGTDAEYF. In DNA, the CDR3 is TGCAGTGCGAGAGGGACTGACGCGGAGTACTTC.

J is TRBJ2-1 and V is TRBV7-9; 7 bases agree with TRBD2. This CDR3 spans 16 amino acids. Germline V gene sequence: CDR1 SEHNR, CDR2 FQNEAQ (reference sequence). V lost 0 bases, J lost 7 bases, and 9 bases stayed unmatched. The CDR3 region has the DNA TGTGCCAGCAGCTTAGCGGGAGGGCCGGTGGGAAATGAGCAGTTCTTC. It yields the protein CASSLAGGPVGNEQFF.

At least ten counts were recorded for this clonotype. The CDR3 DNA is TGCGCCAGCAGCCAAGGTATGATGAACACTGAAGCTTTCTTT. It specifies CASSQGMMNTEAFF. The chain carries TRBV4-3 and TRBJ1-1; D is unresolved. Germline V gene data show CDR1 as LGHNA and CDR2 as YSLEER. This CDR3 is built from 14 residues. V gave up 1 base and J gave up 0 bases, with 6 bases separating them.

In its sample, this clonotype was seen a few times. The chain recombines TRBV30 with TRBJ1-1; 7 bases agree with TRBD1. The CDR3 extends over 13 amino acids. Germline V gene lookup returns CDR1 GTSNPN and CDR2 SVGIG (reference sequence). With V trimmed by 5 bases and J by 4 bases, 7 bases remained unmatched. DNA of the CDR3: TGTGCCTGGGACAGGGCGGGGGTCACTGAAGCTTTCTTT. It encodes CAWDRAGVTEAFF.

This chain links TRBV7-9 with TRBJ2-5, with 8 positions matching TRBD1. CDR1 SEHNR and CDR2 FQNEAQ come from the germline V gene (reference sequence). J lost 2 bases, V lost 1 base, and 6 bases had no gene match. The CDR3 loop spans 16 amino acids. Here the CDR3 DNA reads TGTGCCAGCAGCTTAGACCGGACAGGGCAACAAGAGACCCAGTACTTC. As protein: CASSLDRTGQQETQYF. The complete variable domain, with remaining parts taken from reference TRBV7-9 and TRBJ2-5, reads DTGVSQNPRHKITKRGQNVTFRCDPISEHNRLYWYRQTLGQGPEFLTYFQNEAQLEKSRLLSDRFSAERPKGSFSTLEIQRTEQGDSAMYLCASSLDRTGQQETQYFGPGTRLLVL.

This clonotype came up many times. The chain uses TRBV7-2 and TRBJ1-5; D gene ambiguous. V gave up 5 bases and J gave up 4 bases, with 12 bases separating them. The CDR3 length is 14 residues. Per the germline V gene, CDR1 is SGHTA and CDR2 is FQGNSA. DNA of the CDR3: TGTGCCAGCAGCCCAGAGTCGGGTAATCAGCCCCAGCATTTT. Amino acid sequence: CASSPESGNQPQHF.

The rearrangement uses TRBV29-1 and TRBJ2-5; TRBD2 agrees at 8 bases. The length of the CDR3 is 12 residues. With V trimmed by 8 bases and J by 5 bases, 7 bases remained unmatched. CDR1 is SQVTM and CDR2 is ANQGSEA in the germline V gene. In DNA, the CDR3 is TGCAGCCATATACCGGGAGGGGAGACCCAGTACTTC. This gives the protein CSHIPGGETQYF.

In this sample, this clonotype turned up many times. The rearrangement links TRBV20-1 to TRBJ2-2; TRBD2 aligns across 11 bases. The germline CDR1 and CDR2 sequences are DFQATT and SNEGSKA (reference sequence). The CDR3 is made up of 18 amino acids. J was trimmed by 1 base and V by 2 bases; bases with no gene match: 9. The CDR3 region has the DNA TGCAGTGCTAGATACGGGACTAGCGGAGGGGGGAACACCGGGGAGCTGTTTTTT. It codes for CSARYGTSGGGNTGELFF.

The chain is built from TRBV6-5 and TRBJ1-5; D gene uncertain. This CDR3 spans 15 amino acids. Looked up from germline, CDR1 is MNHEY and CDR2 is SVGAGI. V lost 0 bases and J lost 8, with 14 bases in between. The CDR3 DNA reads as TGTGCCAGCAGTTACTCTGAACAGAGCTTAAAGCCCCAGCATTTT. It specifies CASSYSEQSLKPQHF.